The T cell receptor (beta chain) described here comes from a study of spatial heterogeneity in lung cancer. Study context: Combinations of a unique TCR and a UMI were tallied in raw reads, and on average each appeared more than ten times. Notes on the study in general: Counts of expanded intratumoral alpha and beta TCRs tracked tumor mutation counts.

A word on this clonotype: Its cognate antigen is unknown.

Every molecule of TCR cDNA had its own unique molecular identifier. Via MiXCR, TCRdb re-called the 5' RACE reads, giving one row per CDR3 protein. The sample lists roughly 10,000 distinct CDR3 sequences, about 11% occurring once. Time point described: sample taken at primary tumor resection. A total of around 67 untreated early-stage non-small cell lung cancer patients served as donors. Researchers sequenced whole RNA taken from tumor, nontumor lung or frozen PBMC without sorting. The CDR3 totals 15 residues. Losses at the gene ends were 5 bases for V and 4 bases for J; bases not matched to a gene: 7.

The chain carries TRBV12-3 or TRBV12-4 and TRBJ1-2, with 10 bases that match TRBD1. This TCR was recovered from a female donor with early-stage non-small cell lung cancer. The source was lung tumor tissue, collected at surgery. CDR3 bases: TGTGCCAGCAGTCGACGGGGACAGGGGTTCTATGGCTACACCTTC. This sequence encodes CASSRRGQGFYGYTF.